The 26 T cell receptor beta chains below come from one sample, sequenced in a study of T cell responses to AZD1222 COVID-19 vaccine. Some clones are missing from TCRdb's copy, which holds only in-frame ones; the method was immunoSEQ multiplex PCR. The table includes about 120,000 clones, around 86% detected once. Source: peripheral blood, taken on day 0 of AZD1222 vaccination. These receptors were obtained from an adult in good health.

The chain combines TRBV4-3 with TRBJ1-3; D uncertain. This CDR3 region has 16 residues. Germline V lookup: CDR1 LGHNA, CDR2 YSLEER. Trimming stripped 0 bases from V and 2 bases from J, with 11 bases between. The CDR3: CASSQDRPAPGNTIYF. The CDR3, as DNA: TGCGCCAGCAGCCAAGATAGACCGGCGCCTGGAAACACCATATATTTT.

The V call is TRBV3-1 (or the pseudogene TRBV3-2), the J call TRBJ2-1; possible D gene TRBD1, 6 bases. This CDR3 is built from 12 residues. Trimming stripped 4 bases from V and 9 bases from J, with 10 bases between. The germline CDR1 and CDR2 sequences are LGHDT and YNNKEL (reference sequence). CDR3 coding DNA: TGTGCCAGCAGCCCCCAGGGGCGTGAGCAGTTCTTC. Encoded protein: CASSPQGREQFF.

The rearrangement links TRBV5-1 to TRBJ1-1, with D hard to call. The V end lost 3 bases, the J end lost 1 base, and 7 bases lay between the germline ends. Germline V gene data show CDR1 as SGHRS and CDR2 as YFSETQ. The CDR3 extends over 13 amino acids. CDR3 loop: CASSSQRNTEAFF. For the CDR3, the DNA is TGCGCCAGCAGCTCTCAGAGGAACACTGAAGCTTTCTTT. The full variable domain, in which reference TRBV5-1 and TRBJ1-1 provide the parts outside the CDR3, is KAGVTQTPRYLIKTRGQQVTLSCSPISGHRSVSWYQQTPGQGLQFLFEYFSETQRNKGNFPGRFSGRQFSNSRSEMNVSTLELGDSALYLCASSSQRNTEAFFGQGTRLTVV.

V is TRBV15 and J is TRBJ2-7; D perhaps matches TRBD1 (6 bases). This CDR3 has 13 amino acids. V was pared by 3 bases and J by 6 bases, with 12 bases between. The V gene's germline CDR1 is LNHNV and CDR2 YYDKDF (reference sequence). The CDR3 DNA reads TGTGCCACCAGCAGCCTACAGGGTTTCGAGCAGTACTTC. Translation gives CATSSLQGFEQYF.

This chain connects TRBV6-6 to TRBJ1-1; D is ambiguous. CDR1 is MNHNY and CDR2 is SVGAGI in the germline V gene (reference sequence). Trimming stripped 6 bases from V and 1 base from J, with 9 bases between. The CDR3 covers 13 residues. CDR3 in amino acids: CASRGRENTEAFF. In DNA form, the CDR3 reads TGTGCCAGCAGGGGGAGGGAGAACACTGAAGCTTTCTTT.

This chain links TRBV7-9 with TRBJ1-4, with TRBD1 identical over 8 bases. Germline CDR1 is SEHNR and CDR2 is FQNEAQ (reference sequence). CDR3 size: 14 residues. V lost 3 bases to trimming and J lost 7 bases; unmatched junction nucleotides: 4. CDR3 in DNA: TGTGCCAGCAGCTTCAGGGGGCAGAGTGAAAAACTGTTTTTT. Translation: CASSFRGQSEKLFF. The whole variable domain, remainder taken from reference TRBV7-9 and TRBJ1-4, is DTGVSQNPRHKITKRGQNVTFRCDPISEHNRLYWYRQTLGQGPEFLTYFQNEAQLEKSRLLSDRFSAERPKGSFSTLEIQRTEQGDSAMYLCASSFRGQSEKLFFGSGTQLSVL.

The CDR3 nucleotides are TGCGCCAGCAGGACGCACCCGATTTTAACCTACCACTCTGGGGCCAACGTCCTGACTTTC. This codes for CASRTHPILTYHSGANVLTF. The chain joins TRBV10-1 to TRBJ2-6; no clear D gene. The CDR3 is 20 amino acids. The V and J ends lost 6 bases and 0 bases respectively, with 24 bases between them. The V gene's germline CDR1 is WNHNN and CDR2 SYGVQD (reference sequence).

The rearrangement joins TRBV29-1 to TRBJ2-1, with TRBD1 identical over 7 bases. Germline assignment: CDR1 SQVTM and CDR2 ANQGSEA. The CDR3 length is 13 residues. The trim removed 7 bases at V and 1 base at J, leaving 4 bases unmatched. The CDR3 DNA reads TGCAGCGGGACGGGACAGTCCTACAATGAGCAGTTCTTC. Amino acids: CSGTGQSYNEQFF.

J is TRBJ1-3 and V is TRBV4-2; D may be TRBD1 (5 bases). The germline V gene encodes CDR1 LGHNA and CDR2 YNFKEQ. V was trimmed by 2 bases and J by 0 bases, leaving 11 bases between them. The CDR3 extends over 16 amino acids. For the CDR3, the DNA is TGTGCCAGCAGCCAATCAGGGCTCCTCTCTGGAAACACCATATATTTT. It yields the protein CASSQSGLLSGNTIYF.

V gene TRBV6-4 combines with J gene TRBJ2-7; D uncertain. The V end was cut by 5 bases, the J end by 6 bases, with 11 bases between. Per the germline V gene, CDR1 is MRHNA and CDR2 is SNTAGT. The CDR3 is 12 residues long. The CDR3, as DNA: TGTGCCAGCAGTCCGTCGGTTCCCGAGCAGTACTTC. Protein sequence: CASSPSVPEQYF.

The chain combines TRBV7-8 with TRBJ1-2, with TRBD1 as a possible D gene (5 bases). V shed 5 bases and J shed 8 bases, with 18 bases lying between them. Germline CDR1 SGHVS, CDR2 FQNEAQ. This CDR3 region has 14 residues. Here the CDR3 reads CASSPAGGAGGYTF. CDR3 coding DNA: TGTGCCAGCAGCCCCGCCGGAGGGGCAGGAGGCTACACCTTC. The full variable domain, its missing parts supplied by reference TRBV7-8 and TRBJ1-2, is GAGVSQSPRYKVAKRGQDVALRCDPISGHVSLFWYQQALGQGPEFLTYFQNEAQLDKSGLPSDRFFAERPEGSVSTLKIQRTQQEDSAVYLCASSPAGGAGGYTFGSGTRLTVV.

The V and J genes are TRBV3-1 (or the pseudogene TRBV3-2) and TRBJ1-2, with a weak D call TRBD1 (5 bases). The CDR3 is 16 residues long. Germline values: CDR1 LGHDT, CDR2 YNNKEL (reference sequence). Trimming left V 8 bases short and J 3 bases short, with 22 bases between. CDR3 bases: TGTGCCAGCGGTACCGGACCTGGGGCGTATCACTATGGCTACACCTTC. Translated: CASGTGPGAYHYGYTF.

The chain couples TRBV5-1 to TRBJ1-5; D ambiguous. V was shortened by 3 bases and J by 0 bases, with 4 bases between the two germline ends. The germline CDR1 and CDR2 sequences are SGHRS and YFSETQ. This CDR3 has 13 amino acids. The CDR3 coding sequence is TGCGCCAGCAGCTCCGATAGCAATCAGCCCCAGCATTTT. Encoded protein: CASSSDSNQPQHF. Together with reference TRBV5-1 and TRBJ1-5, the CDR3 gives the full variable domain: KAGVTQTPRYLIKTRGQQVTLSCSPISGHRSVSWYQQTPGQGLQFLFEYFSETQRNKGNFPGRFSGRQFSNSRSEMNVSTLELGDSALYLCASSSDSNQPQHFGDGTRLSIL.

The chain couples TRBV14 to TRBJ2-2, with 8 bases aligning to TRBD2. CDR1 SGHDN and CDR2 FVKESK come from the germline V gene. After removal of 1 base from V and 5 bases from J, the junction contained 3 bases not matched to a gene. This CDR3 comprises 15 residues. Here the CDR3 reads CASSQAGGSTGELFF. CDR3 sequence (DNA): TGTGCCAGCAGCCAAGCGGGGGGGTCAACCGGGGAGCTGTTTTTT.

This rearrangement joins TRBV18 to TRBJ2-1, with 7 bases matching TRBD1. V shed 5 bases and J 4 bases; nucleotides not matched to a gene: 11. Per the germline V gene, CDR1 is KGHSH and CDR2 is LQKENI. The CDR3 runs to 16 residues. Here the CDR3 reads CASSSRQGQGYNEQFF. CDR3 bases: TGTGCCAGCTCATCGCGACAGGGTCAGGGGTACAATGAGCAGTTCTTC.

The chain couples TRBV4-1 to TRBJ2-2; TRBD2 matches 10 bases. The CDR3 sequence is 16 residues long. V shed 2 bases and J 7 bases; nucleotides not matched to a gene: 7. Germline CDR1 is MGHRA and CDR2 is YSYEKL. The CDR3 region has the DNA TGCGCCAGCAGCCAACTTCTAGCGGGGGCGGGCGGGGAGCTGTTTTTT. As protein: CASSQLLAGAGGELFF.

The chain employs TRBV7-9 and TRBJ1-5; D gene uncertain. CDR3 length: 15 residues. Trimming took 3 bases from V and 1 from J, leaving 10 bases between them. The germline CDR1 and CDR2 sequences are SEHNR and FQNEAQ (reference sequence). This CDR3 is CASSLGYSSNQPQHF. CDR3 in DNA: TGTGCCAGCAGCTTGGGTTACTCGAGCAATCAGCCCCAGCATTTT.

This sequence joins TRBV4-1 and TRBJ1-1, with 9 nucleotides matching TRBD1. CDR3 length equals 15 residues. Losses at the gene ends were 1 base for V and 11 bases for J; bases not matched to a gene: 11. Germline V gene sequence: CDR1 MGHRA, CDR2 YSYEKL. CDR3 sequence: CASSQAITGGIWAFF. DNA of the CDR3: TGCGCCAGCAGCCAAGCTATAACAGGGGGCATTTGGGCTTTCTTT.

The chain has TRBV3-1 (or the pseudogene TRBV3-2) and TRBJ2-7; the D is unclear. With 4 bases removed from V and 2 bases from J, the gap between germline ends came to 6 bases. The germline gives CDR1 LGHDT, CDR2 YNNKEL (reference sequence). CDR3 length: 12 amino acids. CDR3 DNA sequence: TGTGCCAGCAGCCGCCCCCCCTACGAGCAGTACTTC. It is translated as CASSRPPYEQYF.

This chain uses TRBV27 with TRBJ2-1; D unclear. The CDR3 loop spans 17 amino acids. Germline assignment: CDR1 MNHEY and CDR2 SMNVEV (reference sequence). V was clipped by 2 bases and J by 2 bases, with 16 bases between them. As DNA, the CDR3 is TGTGCCAGCAGTTTAGTTTTCCCACCCGGCCCCTACAATGAGCAGTTCTTC. This codes for CASSLVFPPGPYNEQFF.

The chain links TRBV28 to TRBJ1-2; D remains unclear. The CDR3 extends over 14 amino acids. Germline V CDR1 and CDR2: MDHEN, SYDVKM. Trimming left V 4 bases short and J 4 bases short, with 13 bases between. Here the CDR3 reads CASSSRGGSYGYTF. The DNA of the CDR3 is TGTGCCAGCAGTTCCCGGGGAGGGAGCTATGGCTACACCTTC.

The chain carries TRBV6-5 and TRBJ2-5, with D unresolved. V was shortened by 0 bases and J by 3 bases, with 8 bases between the two germline ends. CDR3 length equals 14 residues. CDR1 MNHEY and CDR2 SVGAGI come from the germline V gene. In DNA, the CDR3 is TGTGCCAGCAGTTACTCTGGTCAGAAAGAGACCCAGTACTTC. Protein product: CASSYSGQKETQYF.

V is TRBV19 and J is TRBJ2-5; D may match TRBD1 or TRBD2 (5 bases each). The V end lost 7 bases, the J end lost 5 bases, and 17 bases lay between the germline ends. This CDR3 has 14 residues. CDR1 is LNHDA and CDR2 is SQIVND in the germline V gene (reference sequence). For the CDR3, the DNA is TGTGCCAGTAATGAGGGGTACAGGAGTGAGACCCAGTACTTC. This gives the protein CASNEGYRSETQYF. The complete variable domain, with remaining parts taken from reference TRBV19 and TRBJ2-5, reads DGGITQSPKYLFRKEGQNVTLSCEQNLNHDAMYWYRQDPGQGLRLIYYSQIVNDFQKGDIAEGYSVSREKKESFPLTVTSAQKNPTAFYLCASNEGYRSETQYFGPGTRLLVL.

The chain has TRBV15 and TRBJ2-7; the D is unclear. V was trimmed by 5 bases and J by 3 bases, leaving 20 bases between them. The CDR3 has 16 amino acids. CDR1 and CDR2 from the germline V gene are LNHNV and YYDKDF (reference sequence). The CDR3 region has the DNA TGTGCCACCAGCCTCGACGCGATAACTGCTAACTACGAGCAGTACTTC. Its translation is CATSLDAITANYEQYF. Full variable domain (remainder filled in from reference TRBV15 and TRBJ2-7): DAMVIQNPRYQVTQFGKPVTLSCSQTLNHNVMYWYQQKSSQAPKLLFHYYDKDFNNEADTPDNFQSRRPNTSFCFLDIRSPGLGDTAMYLCATSLDAITANYEQYFGPGTRLTVT.

This clone was seen just once. J is TRBJ1-3 and V is TRBV7-9; D is unresolved. This CDR3 region has 10 residues. Germline loops: CDR1 SEHNR, CDR2 FQNEAQ (reference sequence). Deletions cut 6 bases from V and 11 bases from J, with 8 bases between. The chain's CDR3 is CASRGDAIYF. The CDR3 DNA reads TGTGCCAGCAGAGGCGACGCCATATATTTT.

The genes are TRBV5-1 and TRBJ2-7; 12 bases agree with TRBD1. The trim removed 2 bases at V and 7 bases at J, leaving 7 bases unmatched. CDR3 length: 15 amino acids. Germline V lookup: CDR1 SGHRS, CDR2 YFSETQ. The CDR3 spells CASSFRDRGLDEQYF. Here the CDR3 DNA reads TGCGCCAGCAGCTTCCGGGACAGGGGGCTAGATGAGCAGTACTTC. Drawing the rest from reference TRBV5-1 and TRBJ2-7, the complete variable domain is KAGVTQTPRYLIKTRGQQVTLSCSPISGHRSVSWYQQTPGQGLQFLFEYFSETQRNKGNFPGRFSGRQFSNSRSEMNVSTLELGDSALYLCASSFRDRGLDEQYFGPGTRLTVT.